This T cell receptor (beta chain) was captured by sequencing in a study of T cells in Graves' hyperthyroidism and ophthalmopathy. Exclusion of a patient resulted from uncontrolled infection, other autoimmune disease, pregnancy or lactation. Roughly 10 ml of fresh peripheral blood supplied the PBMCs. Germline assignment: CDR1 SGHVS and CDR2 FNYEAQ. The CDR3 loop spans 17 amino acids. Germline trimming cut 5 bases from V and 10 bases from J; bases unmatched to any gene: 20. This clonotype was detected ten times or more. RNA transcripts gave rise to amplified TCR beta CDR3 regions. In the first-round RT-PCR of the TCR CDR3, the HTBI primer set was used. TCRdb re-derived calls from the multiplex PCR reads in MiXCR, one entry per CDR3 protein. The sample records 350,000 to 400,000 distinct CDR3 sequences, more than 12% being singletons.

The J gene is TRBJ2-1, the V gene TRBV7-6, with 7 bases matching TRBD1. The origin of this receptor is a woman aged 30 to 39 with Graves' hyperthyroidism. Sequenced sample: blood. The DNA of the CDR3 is TGTGCCAGCAGCCGTAACCTGGGACAGCCCCTGGAAGAGGAGCAGTTCTTC. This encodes CASSRNLGQPLEEEQFF.